The 25 T cell receptor beta chains below all came from one sample that was sequenced in a study of blood T cell repertoires in COVID-19. Data came from immunoSEQ multiplex PCR; TCRdb stores just in-frame clones and leaves some out. The table has about 200,000 clones, approximately 84% seen once; the top ten hold over 14%. Sequenced sample: PBMCs or T cells enriched from blood (not recorded which). The receptors here all came from a man between 40 and 49 years old who had recovered from COVID-19.

The chain joins TRBV28 to TRBJ1-5; the D is unclear. CDR1 is MDHEN and CDR2 is SYDVKM in the germline V gene. V dropped 3 bases and J dropped 5 bases, with 11 bases sitting between them. The CDR3 is 14 residues long. Here the CDR3 DNA reads TGTGCCAGCAGTTTGGCAGGCCTTCATCAGCCCCAGCATTTT. Its translation: CASSLAGLHQPQHF.

This chain connects TRBV5-1 to TRBJ1-6; weak D call: TRBD1 (5 bases). Trimming took 4 bases from V and 10 from J, leaving 18 bases between them. The CDR3 is 15 amino acids. In germline, CDR1 is SGHRS, CDR2 YFSETQ. The CDR3 nucleotides are TGCGCCAGCAGCCTAGGACACTCAAGGGAATCACCCCTCCACTTT. It specifies CASSLGHSRESPLHF. Variable domain in full (rest from reference TRBV5-1 and TRBJ1-6): KAGVTQTPRYLIKTRGQQVTLSCSPISGHRSVSWYQQTPGQGLQFLFEYFSETQRNKGNFPGRFSGRQFSNSRSEMNVSTLELGDSALYLCASSLGHSRESPLHFGNGTRLTVT.

The chain couples TRBV19 to TRBJ1-5, with D maybe TRBD1 (6 bases). There are 14 residues in the CDR3. CDR1 is LNHDA, CDR2 SQIVND, per germline (reference sequence). V lost 5 bases, J lost 2 bases, and 10 bases lay in between. CDR3 in amino acids: CASSLYRGNQPQHF. DNA of the CDR3: TGTGCCAGTAGTCTATACAGGGGCAATCAGCCCCAGCATTTT. Drawing the rest from reference TRBV19 and TRBJ1-5, the complete variable domain is DGGITQSPKYLFRKEGQNVTLSCEQNLNHDAMYWYRQDPGQGLRLIYYSQIVNDFQKGDIAEGYSVSREKKESFPLTVTSAQKNPTAFYLCASSLYRGNQPQHFGDGTRLSIL.

J is TRBJ2-2 and V is TRBV10-3, with 9 bases that match TRBD2. The J segment lost 5 bases and the V segment lost 6 bases, leaving 16 bases of the junction unmatched. CDR1 and CDR2 (germline): ENHRY, SYGVKD. This CDR3 is built from 18 residues. CDR3 loop: CAISVSPGLAGVTGELFF. CDR3 in DNA: TGTGCCATCAGCGTTTCCCCGGGACTAGCAGGGGTGACCGGGGAGCTGTTTTTT.

The V call is TRBV5-5, the J call TRBJ1-1; D unresolved. Germline V CDR1 and CDR2: SGHKS, YYEKEE (reference sequence). The CDR3 sequence is 13 residues long. V lost 4 bases, J lost 5 bases, and 12 bases lay in between. CDR3 region: CASSLSTGTEAFF. The CDR3 bases are TGTGCCAGCAGCCTGAGCACGGGGACTGAAGCTTTCTTT. The variable domain in full, completed from reference TRBV5-5 and TRBJ1-1, reads DAGVTQSPTHLIKTRGQQVTLRCSPISGHKSVSWYQQVLGQGPQFIFQYYEKEERGRGNFPDRFSARQFPNYSSELNVNALLLGDSALYLCASSLSTGTEAFFGQGTRLTVV.

This clone was found a few times. This sequence joins TRBV6-2 or TRBV6-3 and TRBJ2-3; 7 bases match TRBD1. With V trimmed by 4 bases and J by 6 bases, 4 bases remained unmatched. CDR3 length: 13 residues. Germline-derived CDR1 and CDR2 are MNHEY and SVGEGT. The CDR3 coding sequence is TGTGCCAGCAGTTTCTCACAGGGGGATACGCAGTATTTT. Translation gives CASSFSQGDTQYF.

The table lists this clone with a count of one. The chain employs TRBV27 and TRBJ2-7, with D possibly being TRBD2 (6 bases). V was pared by 5 bases and J by 3 bases, with 20 bases between. The CDR3 has 16 amino acids. Germline V lookup: CDR1 MNHEY, CDR2 SMNVEV (reference sequence). CDR3 nucleotides: TGTGCCAGCAGTCCCTTCTACCCGGGAGCCCACTACGAGCAGTACTTC. Its translation is CASSPFYPGAHYEQYF.

The chain is built from TRBV30 and TRBJ1-1; 8 nucleotides agree with TRBD1. Losses at the gene ends were 3 bases for V and 0 bases for J; bases not matched to a gene: 9. This CDR3 has 16 residues. CDR1 is GTSNPN and CDR2 is SVGIG in the germline V gene (reference sequence). CDR3 nucleotide sequence: TGTGCCTGGAGAGATAGACAGGGGAGTTTGAACACTGAAGCTTTCTTT. The encoded protein is CAWRDRQGSLNTEAFF.

The CDR3 nucleotides read TGTGCCAGTAGTATGAGGGGCGGACAGGGCGATCAGCCCCAGCATTTT. As protein: CASSMRGGQGDQPQHF. The chain links TRBV19 to TRBJ1-5, with TRBD1 matching 8 bases. Germline CDR1 LNHDA, CDR2 SQIVND (reference sequence). The CDR3 extends over 16 amino acids. The V segment lost 3 bases and the J segment 5 bases; nucleotides outside the gene matches: 9. The full variable domain, rest sourced from reference TRBV19 and TRBJ1-5, is DGGITQSPKYLFRKEGQNVTLSCEQNLNHDAMYWYRQDPGQGLRLIYYSQIVNDFQKGDIAEGYSVSREKKESFPLTVTSAQKNPTAFYLCASSMRGGQGDQPQHFGDGTRLSIL.

Many counts were recorded for this clone. This chain connects TRBV5-1 to TRBJ2-5; 10 bases line up with TRBD2. The V gene end was trimmed by 3 bases and the J gene end by 2 bases; junction bases not matched to a gene: 1. Germline V gives CDR1 SGHRS, CDR2 YFSETQ. This CDR3 has 14 amino acids. The CDR3 sequence is CASSSTSGQETQYF. CDR3 bases: TGCGCCAGCAGCTCGACTAGCGGGCAAGAGACCCAGTACTTC.

This clone was observed a handful of times. The gene calls are TRBV7-3 and TRBJ1-1, with 12 nucleotides matching TRBD1. Germline values: CDR1 SGHTA, CDR2 FQGTGA. The CDR3 spans 20 residues. Losses at the gene ends were 1 base for V and 3 bases for J; bases not matched to a gene: 15. DNA for the CDR3: TGTGCCAGCAGCTTAAAGCCTAATACCGGGACAGGGGGCGCGGACACTGAAGCTTTCTTT. The encoded protein is CASSLKPNTGTGGADTEAFF.

A single count supports this clone. The V call is TRBV2, the J call TRBJ2-1; TRBD2 matches at 13 bases. The length of the CDR3 is 15 residues. Germline loops: CDR1 SNHLY, CDR2 FYNNEI. Losses at the gene ends were 4 bases for V and 8 bases for J; bases not matched to a gene: 5. CDR3 amino acids: CASSVLAGGPYEQFF. In nucleotides, the CDR3 is TGTGCCAGCAGTGTACTAGCGGGGGGGCCTTATGAGCAGTTCTTC.

CDR3 in amino acids: CASSWGLARLDSSYNEQFF. The CDR3 region has the DNA TGTGCCAGCAGCTGGGGACTAGCGCGGCTCGATAGCTCCTACAATGAGCAGTTCTTC. The rearrangement joins TRBV5-5 to TRBJ2-1; 10 nucleotides line up with TRBD2. Germline assignment: CDR1 SGHKS and CDR2 YYEKEE (reference sequence). Unmatched junction bases numbered 12, after V lost 3 bases and J lost 0 bases. The CDR3 contains 19 residues.

The CDR3 here is CASSLGAGGLANEQFF. The CDR3 DNA sequence: TGTGCCAGCAGCTTGGGGGCCGGTGGACTGGCAAATGAGCAGTTCTTC. The J gene is TRBJ2-1, the V gene TRBV5-5; D may be TRBD2 (5 bases). Per the germline V gene, CDR1 is SGHKS and CDR2 is YYEKEE (reference sequence). CDR3 length: 16 residues. Trimming stripped 0 bases from V and 7 bases from J, with 17 bases between.

CDR3 in DNA: TGTGCCTGGAGTGTACGTAGCGGGGAAAGGGAGACCCAGTACTTC. Translation gives CAWSVRSGERETQYF. This chain uses TRBV30 with TRBJ2-5; 8 positions match TRBD2. With V trimmed by 0 bases and J by 5 bases, 8 bases remained unmatched. The length of the CDR3 is 15 residues. CDR1 is GTSNPN and CDR2 is SVGIG in the germline V gene (reference sequence). Combining the CDR3 with reference TRBV30 and TRBJ2-5 gives the whole variable domain SQTIHQWPATLVQPVGSPLSLECTVEGTSNPNLYWYRQAAGRGLQLLFYSVGIGQISSEVPQNLSASRPQDRQFILSSKKLLLSDSGFYLCAWSVRSGERETQYFGPGTRLLVL.

This clone has a single count. This chain connects TRBV4-2 to TRBJ1-2; weak D call: TRBD1 (5 bases). The CDR3 has 16 residues. From germline, CDR1 is LGHNA and CDR2 YNFKEQ. Trimming stripped 0 bases from V and 7 bases from J, with 18 bases between. CDR3 in amino acids: CASSQEWAGGTFGYTF. The CDR3 DNA reads as TGTGCCAGCAGCCAAGAGTGGGCCGGGGGAACGTTTGGCTACACCTTC.

This chain links TRBV5-1 with TRBJ2-7, with D possibly matching TRBD2 (5 bases). V was trimmed by 0 bases and J by 6 bases, leaving 19 bases between them. This CDR3 has 16 residues. The germline CDR1 and CDR2 sequences are SGHRS and YFSETQ. The chain's CDR3 is CASSLVIGRSGSEQYF. CDR3 coding DNA: TGCGCCAGCAGCTTGGTAATCGGCCGGTCGGGGTCCGAGCAGTACTTC. The variable domain in full, completed from reference TRBV5-1 and TRBJ2-7, reads KAGVTQTPRYLIKTRGQQVTLSCSPISGHRSVSWYQQTPGQGLQFLFEYFSETQRNKGNFPGRFSGRQFSNSRSEMNVSTLELGDSALYLCASSLVIGRSGSEQYFGPGTRLTVT.

This chain connects TRBV5-1 to TRBJ1-5; D not certain. V was shortened by 0 bases and J by 0 bases, with 19 bases between the two germline ends. The CDR3 runs 19 residues. Germline V gene data show CDR1 as SGHRS and CDR2 as YFSETQ. As DNA, the CDR3 is TGCGCCAGCAGCTTGGCCTCTTTCGGGAAGGTCCATAGCAATCAGCCCCAGCATTTT. Translated, it gives CASSLASFGKVHSNQPQHF. The whole variable domain, filled in from reference TRBV5-1 and TRBJ1-5, reads KAGVTQTPRYLIKTRGQQVTLSCSPISGHRSVSWYQQTPGQGLQFLFEYFSETQRNKGNFPGRFSGRQFSNSRSEMNVSTLELGDSALYLCASSLASFGKVHSNQPQHFGDGTRLSIL.

The rearrangement joins TRBV3-1 (or the pseudogene TRBV3-2) to TRBJ2-2; 14 bases align to TRBD2. With 6 bases clipped from V and 3 bases from J, the junction kept 3 bases outside the gene matches. The germline V gene encodes CDR1 LGHDT and CDR2 YNNKEL (reference sequence). The CDR3 spans 16 residues. DNA for the CDR3: TGTGCCAGCAGAACGACTAGCGGGAGGGACACCGGGGAGCTGTTTTTT. Translating it yields CASRTTSGRDTGELFF.

The sample holds one count of this clone. J is TRBJ1-1 and V is TRBV28; D gene uncertain. Germline V gene data show CDR1 as MDHEN and CDR2 as SYDVKM. CDR3 length equals 14 residues. The V end lost 4 bases, the J end lost 8 bases, and 17 bases lay between the germline ends. CDR3 sequence reads: CASSSQTIRREAFF. The CDR3, as DNA: TGTGCCAGCAGTTCGCAGACTATTCGGAGGGAAGCTTTCTTT.

This chain joins TRBV18 and TRBJ2-1; 12 bases are a match to TRBD2. J gave up 7 bases and V 1 base, and 8 bases lay outside the gene matches. Per the germline V gene, CDR1 is KGHSH and CDR2 is LQKENI. The CDR3 has 17 residues. The CDR3 sequence: CASSPRELAGGGNEQFF. DNA for the CDR3: TGTGCCAGCTCACCACGGGAACTAGCGGGAGGAGGTAATGAGCAGTTCTTC.

This clone was found once. J is TRBJ2-7 and V is TRBV11-2; possibly TRBD2 for D (5 bases). V gave up 5 bases and J gave up 4 bases, with 15 bases separating them. CDR1 and CDR2 (germline): SGHAT, FQNNGV. The CDR3 runs to 14 residues. The CDR3 nucleotides are TGTGCCAGCAGCCAAACCCACCCGGGGTACGAGCAGTACTTC. Its translation: CASSQTHPGYEQYF.

CDR3 loop: CASSIVRGSSYEQYF. CDR3 nucleotides: TGTGCCAGTAGTATCGTCAGGGGAAGCTCCTACGAGCAGTACTTC. The chain employs TRBV19 and TRBJ2-7; D perhaps matches TRBD1 (6 bases). V gave up 3 bases and J gave up 0 bases, with 12 bases separating them. Germline loops: CDR1 LNHDA, CDR2 SQIVND (reference sequence). The CDR3 runs 15 residues.

The CDR3 loop reads CASSLATGTMNTGELFF. The CDR3 bases are TGTGCCAGCAGCTTAGCGACCGGGACAATGAACACCGGGGAGCTGTTTTTT. The chain has TRBV7-8 and TRBJ2-2, with a weak D call TRBD1 (6 bases). Trimming stripped 0 bases from V and 1 base from J, with 12 bases between. This CDR3 is built from 17 residues. Germline V gene sequence: CDR1 SGHVS, CDR2 FQNEAQ.

The rearrangement links TRBV9 to TRBJ2-3; maybe TRBD2 (6 bases). The V gene's germline CDR1 is SGDLS and CDR2 YYNGEE. The CDR3 totals 15 residues. Trimming pared 4 bases from V and 4 bases from J, leaving 16 bases between. The DNA for the CDR3 is TGTGCCAGCAGCCCCGGGACTCGGAGGGCAGATACGCAGTATTTT. Its translation: CASSPGTRRADTQYF.